What follows are 25 T cell receptor beta chains derived from one specimen sequenced in a study of blood T cell repertoires in COVID-19. Generated by immunoSEQ multiplex PCR, the TCRdb table keeps only in-frame clones and is missing some. The top ten hold less than 2.5% of the sample, which has 300,000 to 350,000 clones, roughly 85% seen once. The sample was PBMCs or T cells enriched from blood (not recorded which). The receptors were sampled from a man aged 25 to 40 who had recovered from COVID-19.

The rearrangement joins TRBV6-2 or TRBV6-3 to TRBJ2-1, with TRBD1 matching 9 bases. CDR3 length: 15 amino acids. From germline, CDR1 is MNHEY and CDR2 SVGEGT. The junction had 8 bases not matched to a gene; V was cut back by 5 bases and J by 6 bases. CDR3 sequence: CASSTPGTGSNEQFF. The CDR3 DNA is TGTGCCAGCAGTACGCCCGGGACAGGGAGCAATGAGCAGTTCTTC.

V is TRBV7-9 and J is TRBJ1-1; 7 nucleotides agree with TRBD1. The CDR3 has 14 residues. The germline V gene has CDR1 SEHNR and CDR2 FQNEAQ (reference sequence). V was clipped by 4 bases and J by 9 bases; unmatched bases: 11. CDR3 coding DNA: TGTGCCAGCAGCTCCCGTCTAGACAGGGCCCAAGCTTTCTTT. This sequence encodes CASSSRLDRAQAFF.

The chain links TRBV3-1 (or the pseudogene TRBV3-2) to TRBJ2-5, with D possibly being TRBD2 (7 bases). V was cut by 1 base and J by 7 bases, with 19 bases left in between. The germline V gene encodes CDR1 LGHDT and CDR2 YNNKEL (reference sequence). This CDR3 has 16 residues. CDR3 in DNA: TGTGCCAGCAGCCAAGCCCCGGGGGGCTCCATTGGGACCCAGTACTTC. Its translation is CASSQAPGGSIGTQYF.

This chain connects TRBV7-3 to TRBJ2-5, with D perhaps TRBD1 (5 bases). The CDR3 is made up of 14 amino acids. V was clipped by 5 bases and J by 1 base, with 11 bases between them. CDR1 and CDR2 (germline): SGHTA, FQGTGA. CDR3 region: CASSPGWGQETQYF. The CDR3 nucleotides read TGTGCCAGCAGCCCAGGGTGGGGCCAAGAGACCCAGTACTTC.

This chain uses TRBV30 with TRBJ1-6, with 10 bases identical to TRBD1. CDR1 GTSNPN and CDR2 SVGIG come from the germline V gene (reference sequence). V lost 0 bases, J lost 0 bases, and 23 bases stayed unmatched. The CDR3 has 24 amino acids. CDR3 sequence: CAWSVPLFDWGQGPDLSYNSPLHF. The CDR3 DNA reads as TGTGCCTGGAGTGTACCGCTATTCGATTGGGGACAGGGGCCCGATCTCTCCTATAATTCACCCCTCCACTTT. The full variable domain, its missing parts supplied by reference TRBV30 and TRBJ1-6, is SQTIHQWPATLVQPVGSPLSLECTVEGTSNPNLYWYRQAAGRGLQLLFYSVGIGQISSEVPQNLSASRPQDRQFILSSKKLLLSDSGFYLCAWSVPLFDWGQGPDLSYNSPLHFGNGTRLTVT.

V usage is TRBV4-3 and J usage is TRBJ1-1; D is perhaps TRBD1 (5 bases). The germline CDR1 and CDR2 sequences are LGHNA and YSLEER. V lost 0 bases, J lost 1 base, and 9 bases lay in between. The CDR3 is made up of 15 amino acids. This chain's CDR3 is CASSQDLGPNTEAFF. Written as DNA, the CDR3 is TGCGCCAGCAGCCAAGATCTGGGGCCGAACACTGAAGCTTTCTTT.

This clone has only one observation. The rearrangement uses TRBV5-4 and TRBJ1-3, with D perhaps matching TRBD1 (6 bases). Germline CDR1 and CDR2: SGHNT and YYREEE (reference sequence). This CDR3 spans 16 amino acids. Trimming stripped 5 bases from V and 3 bases from J, with 18 bases between. The CDR3 loop reads CASSTYRASVGNTIYF. DNA for the CDR3: TGTGCCAGCAGTACCTACAGGGCAAGCGTTGGAAACACCATATATTTT.

V and J are TRBV19 and TRBJ1-1; 7 nucleotides match TRBD1. Germline V gene data show CDR1 as LNHDA and CDR2 as SQIVND (reference sequence). The CDR3 is 12 amino acids. The J segment lost 10 bases and the V segment lost 6 bases, leaving 8 bases of the junction unmatched. CDR3 DNA: TGTGCCAGTAGGAGGGGGCCGGAGGCAGCTTTCTTT. Amino acids: CASRRGPEAAFF.

With regard to this clone: This may be a read error: a much more frequent sequence differs by one nucleotide. The chain has TRBV7-6 and TRBJ2-7; 8 nucleotides match TRBD1. Germline values: CDR1 SGHVS, CDR2 FNYEAQ. The junction had 2 bases not matched to a gene; V was cut back by 5 bases and J by 2 bases. The CDR3 loop spans 13 amino acids. CDR3 loop: CASSRQGTYEQYF. The CDR3 bases are TGTGCCAGCAGCCGACAGGGGACCTACGAGCAGTACTTC.

CDR3 in DNA: TGTGCCATCAGTTCCTGGACAGGGGAGGTTGACGAGCAGTACTTC. It yields the protein CAISSWTGEVDEQYF. V is TRBV10-3 and J is TRBJ2-7, with 9 bases lining up with TRBD1. The CDR3 totals 15 residues. The V gene's germline CDR1 is ENHRY and CDR2 SYGVKD. V lost 5 bases and J lost 5; bases outside the gene matches: 10.

V gene TRBV7-9 combines with J gene TRBJ1-6, with D unresolved. Germline-derived CDR1 and CDR2 are SEHNR and FQNEAQ (reference sequence). Trimming took 1 base from V and 9 from J, leaving 13 bases between them. The CDR3 extends over 15 amino acids. CDR3 sequence reads: CASSLGGQPGSPLHF. CDR3 DNA: TGTGCCAGCAGCTTAGGCGGTCAGCCGGGTTCACCCCTCCACTTT.

The gene calls are TRBV9 and TRBJ2-1; possibly TRBD2 for D (5 bases). CDR1 and CDR2 from the germline V gene are SGDLS and YYNGEE. The CDR3 covers 15 residues. The germline V and J ends were trimmed by 0 bases and 7 bases, with 14 bases remaining between them. The CDR3 here is CASSVAGTGVNEQFF. The CDR3 DNA follows: TGTGCCAGCAGCGTAGCCGGAACCGGGGTGAATGAGCAGTTCTTC.

This chain's CDR3 is CASRGGVHQPQHF. The CDR3 nucleotides read TGTGCCAGCAGAGGGGGCGTCCATCAGCCCCAGCATTTT. The rearrangement links TRBV12-3 or TRBV12-4 to TRBJ1-5; 7 bases map to TRBD1. The CDR3 covers 13 residues. The trim removed 6 bases at V and 5 bases at J, leaving 4 bases unmatched.

The rearrangement uses TRBV3-1 (or the pseudogene TRBV3-2) and TRBJ2-2; 7 nucleotides line up with TRBD2. The V segment lost 7 bases and the J segment 6 bases; nucleotides outside the gene matches: 8. The CDR3 extends over 14 amino acids. Germline V gene lookup returns CDR1 LGHDT and CDR2 YNNKEL (reference sequence). The DNA for the CDR3 is TGTGCCAGCAACCAGGGAGGGGCTTCCGGGGAGCTGTTTTTT. Protein sequence: CASNQGGASGELFF.

The CDR3 nucleotides are TGTGCCAGTAGTGCTCCGGGGGTGCTCAATCAGCCCCAGCATTTT. It yields the protein CASSAPGVLNQPQHF. The chain employs TRBV19 and TRBJ1-5, with a tentative D call TRBD1 (5 bases). The germline V gene encodes CDR1 LNHDA and CDR2 SQIVND (reference sequence). V was pared by 5 bases and J by 3 bases, with 14 bases between. The CDR3 sequence is 15 residues long.

CDR3 sequence: CASSVVGTELYGYTF. CDR3 DNA sequence: TGTGCCAGCAGCGTAGTAGGGACAGAGCTCTATGGCTACACCTTC. The rearrangement uses TRBV9 and TRBJ1-2, with 7 bases matching TRBD1. The CDR3 totals 15 residues. Per germline, CDR1 SGDLS and CDR2 YYNGEE. With 0 bases clipped from V and 4 bases from J, the junction kept 6 bases outside the gene matches.

The V gene is TRBV7-6, the J gene TRBJ2-5, with D maybe TRBD1 (5 bases). The ends were cut back, 2 bases at V and 3 bases at J, with 13 bases in the middle. The CDR3 consists of 15 residues. Germline CDR1 SGHVS, CDR2 FNYEAQ. The CDR3 loop reads CASSLFTGGEETQYF. The CDR3 nucleotides are TGTGCCAGCAGCTTATTTACAGGTGGGGAAGAGACCCAGTACTTC.

The J gene is TRBJ1-2, the V gene TRBV5-6, with TRBD1 matching over 7 bases. V trimming: 4 bases; J trimming: 9 bases; junction bases outside the gene matches: 3. The CDR3 consists of 11 residues. Germline V lookup: CDR1 SGHDT, CDR2 YYEEEE. The chain's CDR3 is CASSLGQSYTF. CDR3 DNA: TGTGCCAGCAGCCTGGGACAGAGCTACACCTTC.

J is TRBJ2-7 and V is TRBV7-9, with D possibly TRBD1 on 6 matching bases. Trimming shortened V by 2 bases and J by 3 bases, and 8 bases separated the two germline ends. The germline gives CDR1 SEHNR, CDR2 FQNEAQ (reference sequence). The CDR3 loop spans 13 amino acids. CDR3 amino acids: CASSLQGHYEQYF. The DNA of the CDR3 is TGTGCCAGCAGCTTACAGGGACACTACGAGCAGTACTTC.

The chain employs TRBV12-3 or TRBV12-4 and TRBJ1-2, with D unclear. The CDR3 has 11 amino acids. Trimming shortened V by 4 bases and J by 9 bases, and 9 bases separated the two germline ends. The CDR3 region is CASSSPVRYTF. The CDR3 region has the DNA TGTGCCAGCAGTTCTCCAGTCCGCTACACCTTC.

The genes are TRBV27 and TRBJ1-2; weak D call: TRBD1 (5 bases). This CDR3 contains 13 residues. Looked up from germline, CDR1 is MNHEY and CDR2 is SMNVEV (reference sequence). V was shortened by 0 bases and J by 4 bases, with 6 bases between the two germline ends. CDR3 protein: CASSLSGGYGYTF. CDR3 sequence (DNA): TGTGCCAGCAGTTTATCCGGGGGCTATGGCTACACCTTC.

The rearrangement uses TRBV10-3 and TRBJ1-5; 9 nucleotides match TRBD1. With V trimmed by 3 bases and J by 6 bases, 3 bases remained unmatched. The germline gives CDR1 ENHRY, CDR2 SYGVKD. The CDR3 is 14 amino acids. Here the CDR3 reads CAISDSDRGQPQHF. In DNA, the CDR3 is TGTGCCATCAGTGACTCGGACAGGGGTCAGCCCCAGCATTTT.

Regarding this clone: The same CDR3 can be traced to other DNA sequences in this sample. The rearrangement links TRBV18 to TRBJ1-1; D perhaps matches TRBD1 (6 bases). The CDR3 totals 14 residues. V was trimmed by 3 bases and J by 2 bases, leaving 10 bases between them. Germline V gene lookup returns CDR1 KGHSH and CDR2 LQKENI. The DNA for the CDR3 is TGTGCCAGCTCACCCGGACAGACAAACACTGAAGCTTTCTTT. Translating gives CASSPGQTNTEAFF.

This chain joins TRBV6-6 and TRBJ2-7; D is unclear. CDR1 is MNHNY and CDR2 is SVGAGI in the germline V gene (reference sequence). V was pared by 7 bases and J by 0 bases, with 10 bases between. The CDR3 consists of 13 residues. CDR3: CASTLYSSYEQYF. In DNA form, the CDR3 reads TGTGCCAGCACCCTGTACAGCTCCTACGAGCAGTACTTC.

This rearrangement joins TRBV19 to TRBJ1-2; D may be TRBD1 (5 bases). Trimming took 5 bases from V and 6 from J, leaving 16 bases between them. Germline V gene data show CDR1 as LNHDA and CDR2 as SQIVND (reference sequence). This CDR3 region has 14 residues. The CDR3 region is CASSFASGNDGYTF. The CDR3 bases are TGTGCCAGTAGTTTCGCATCAGGGAACGATGGCTACACCTTC.